The entry that follows covers one T cell receptor beta chain sequence. In germline, CDR1 is SGHRS, CDR2 YFSETQ. The CDR3 is 15 amino acids. The V and J ends lost 0 bases and 5 bases, in that order; junction bases with no gene match: 8. In the original analysis: How many nucleated cells were present was estimated from reference gene primer amplification. Some clones are missing from TCRdb's copy, which holds only in-frame ones; the method was immunoSEQ multiplex PCR. V, J and clone size are those of that table, while D and trimming were read from the DNA. The sample lists about 140,000 clones, roughly 89% occurring once. This sample is drawn from a study of blood T cell repertoires in COVID-19. On the study more broadly: Donors in the United States, Italy and Spain gave samples during acute or convalescent COVID-19. Sources were T cells, B-cell-depleted T cells, or PBMCs; the material itself was cDNA or gDNA.

This sequence was found in a human donor in a cohort sampled during active COVID-19. Sequenced sample: peripheral blood. This rearrangement joins TRBV5-1 to TRBJ2-7; TRBD1 aligns across 7 bases. The DNA for the CDR3 is TGCGCCAGCAGCTTGGTGGGACAGATCATCGACGAGCAGTACTTC. Its protein product is CASSLVGQIIDEQYF.